This T cell receptor beta chain was sequenced for a study of cytomegalovirus exposure and HLA in healthy donors (TCRdb year 2017). With respect to the entire study: An earlier analysis of fewer than 750 of the donors reported around 280 Gb of sequence data and 117 million unique TCR beta sequences obtained from 150 million to 200 million T cells. An early release covering about 600 HLA-typed donors comprised approximately 290 gigabases of sequencing data and 85 million to 100 million unique TCR sequences. Of the roughly 400 genotyped donors, over 65% fell in the genetic ancestry cluster associated with self-reported Caucasian donors. The study aimed to test whether cataloging public T cell receptors could reveal signatures of past pathogen exposure. The study profiled the T cell repertoires of more than 500 subjects by immunosequencing and related them to cytomegalovirus serostatus. Along with the approximately 700-subject first cohort, a separate validation cohort of around 120 different subjects was used. High-throughput TCR immunosequencing, statistical association of individual TCRs with disease status, and machine learning were combined to predict cytomegalovirus infection status. A later analysis re-analyzed previously published TCR beta repertoires from several hundred donors and added high-resolution HLA genotyping to study TCR occurrence patterns. The later analysis used no new phenotypic data to find candidate immune exposures, relying instead on TCR beta sequences and their occurrence across donors. To decide whether each TCR beta V gene segment behaved as functional or pseudogenic, an earlier analysis of 587 of the donors relied on high-throughput TCR beta sequencing. Donor age, sex, ethnicity and CMV serostatus were collected together with the repertoire data. A later genetic analysis took genome-wide SNP genotypes for about 65% of the 666 donors and used that subset as a discovery cohort. Every discovery cohort repertoire had been produced on one sequencing platform. Class I and class II HLA loci were covered by the typing at four-digit resolution. Typing coverage differed by locus: A, B, C, DRB1 and DQB1 were typed in about 629-640 donors, DQA1 in roughly 510, DPA1 in 600 to 610, and DPB1 in about 450. Because of strong linkage in the cohort, roughly five DR-DQ haplotypes were treated as single units for association and clustering. Among 350 to 400 genotyped donors of the cohort, an average of about 240,000 unique TCR beta nucleotide sequences were sequenced per donor, around 20% of them non-productive.

The CDR3 runs 15 amino acids, cysteine and phenylalanine included. Only the CDR3 DNA is retained, 45 bases long and in frame from the first base. According to the germline V gene (reference sequence), CDR1 reads MNHEY and CDR2 reads SMNVEV. Ends trimmed: V by 6 bases, J by 2 bases; bases unmatched to a gene: 7. The cohort was made up of under 800 healthy bone marrow donors. At the time of sampling, all cohort members were nominally healthy, though unrecorded immune exposures were likely present. The donor tested CMV seropositive, placing the donor among the 310 or so seropositive members of the cohort. Each donor provided a peripheral blood sample, and peripheral blood mononuclear cells were used for TCR beta sequencing. The Qiagen DNeasy Blood Extraction Kit was used to extract genomic DNA from the blood cell samples. In the case of this clone: The clone's antigen remains unknown. No much larger clonotype is one base removed from it; base qualities were not supplied.

The full study reports these points: The cohort was sequenced for TCR beta chains only, and without alpha or paired-chain data the features that could be detected were limited. Broadly in line with IMGT annotations, most TCR beta V segments showed up in productive rearrangements about 90% or about 30% of the time in an earlier analysis of several hundred of the donors. Because HLA typing was missing for some donors at each locus, association tests included only the typed subset. A later genetic analysis reported fewer N-insertions in productive TCRs among donors in an Asian-associated ancestry cluster than the 666-donor mean. Some IMGT-functional V segments, including TRBV6-2 and TRBV6-3, could not be told apart with the 87-base-pair reads, so those segments were excluded. According to the authors, the approach could potentially be generalized to other disease states and immunological phenotypes. The earlier analysis of some 540 of the donors excluded 15 to 20 rarely observed V segments, including chromosome 9 orphons, because counts were too low. A later genetic analysis associated a missense DCLRE1C variant with V-gene and J-gene trimming of TCR beta chains, and an independent cohort replicated the association. In a later analysis, some 17,000 TCR beta sequences were associated with specific HLA alleles at a false discovery rate of 0.05. In a later analysis, several top co-occurrence clusters were reported to appear linked to parvovirus B19, influenza, CMV and Epstein-Barr virus. A few of the identified cytomegalovirus-associated TCR beta chains were confirmed in vitro to be specific for cytomegalovirus antigens. According to a later analysis, TCR association rates differed among HLA loci, with DRB1 alleles showing the most associated TCRs and HLA-C alleles showing the fewest. The study gave a list of about 160 TCR beta chains associated with cytomegalovirus. The classifier was reported to diagnose cytomegalovirus status with high specificity and sensitivity in both the original cohort and the validation cohort. A further reported finding was that TCR beta sequences accurately predicted the HLA-A and HLA-B alleles for most subjects in the first cohort. Linkage disequilibrium might explain the correlated functional status among segregating V segments, but an unknown experimental factor could not be excluded. The sequencing pipeline was judged likely to have produced a cluster of highly shared sequence variants as a technical artifact. Most CMV-associated TCR beta chains appeared to be HLA-restricted in a later analysis, and the HLA associations seemed to be driven largely by CMV exposure. In a later analysis, HLA-associated TCR beta chains were found to be more clonally expanded and to have lower generation probabilities than equally common non-associated chains. CMV serostatus was the only immune exposure information available for the cohort. Most TCR sequences were seen in very few donors, while some public TCRs were found in many individuals. Roughly uniform sequencing depth across donors was assumed in presence/absence analyses, although this assumption may not hold. When HLA alleles, especially DR and DQ, strongly co-occurred, attributing TCR associations to individual alleles was difficult.

The library was built by means of the immunoSEQ multiplex PCR assay. For the multiplex PCR, a mixture combining 60 forward primers for TCR Vbeta segments and 13 reverse primers for TCR Jbeta segments was used. The CDR3 region of rearranged TCR beta genes was amplified from genomic DNA by a multiplex PCR assay. The amplified TCR beta libraries were sequenced on the Illumina HiSeq System as 87-base-pair reads. Under the source paper's analysis protocol: In a later analysis, around 80 million unique TCR beta chains were counted across the 650 to 700 repertoires, and approximately 9.9 million of these chains were shared by at least two donors. Raw reads were error-corrected and collapsed into unique sequences by a nearest-neighbor algorithm in which closely related sequences were merged to remove PCR and sequencing errors. Alignment of CDR3 sequences to IMGT reference sequences was used to assign V, D and J gene segments. Each retained sequence needed at least a six-nucleotide match to both a V gene segment and a J gene segment. A rearrangement counted as productive if the CDR3 had no stop codons and remained in frame with V and J, and every other rearrangement counted as non-productive. Following IMGT convention, CDR3 was defined as the stretch from the second conserved V-encoded cysteine up to the conserved J-encoded phenylalanine. The earlier analysis of 500 to 650 of the donors excluded any sequence lacking an unambiguous match to a single V gene segment. In an earlier analysis of 500 to 750 of the donors, V segments were called functional above 56.7% productive rearrangements and were called segregating when the between-donor standard deviation exceeded 5%. A statistical classification framework was built for diagnosing cytomegalovirus status from the catalog of TCR beta chain sequences. In a later analysis, V and J genes were assigned by comparing TCR nucleotide sequences against IMGT/GENE-DB human TR gene sequences. A later analysis assigned CDR3 sequences and most-parsimonious VDJ recombination scenarios with the TCRdist pipeline. A later analysis defined each TCR beta chain by its CDR3 amino acid sequence plus V-gene family, and excluded reads lacking a unique V-gene family. In a later analysis, approximately 590 highly shared, low-generation-probability nucleotide sequences were removed to address suspected cross-contamination and a sequencing artifact. In a later analysis, a clonal expansion index for each public chain was calculated from normalized within-repertoire ranks of inferred template counts. In a later analysis, generation probabilities were computed using a VDJ recombination model fitted to out-of-frame rearrangements, and the results were checked against IGoR. A later analysis scored TCR-TCR, TCR-HLA and TCR-CMV co-occurrence with hypergeometric tests, applying a repertoire-size bias correction to TCR pairs. To estimate false discovery rates, a later analysis permuted the HLA or CMV assignments 20 times. In a later analysis, co-occurring TCRs were grouped using DBSCAN, and TCRdist sequence similarity was added for clustering within HLA-allele-positive subsets. Repertoires with fewer than 30,000 or more than 120,000 public chains were left out of co-occurrence clustering, as were five repertoires with anomalous nucleotide sharing. This is the immuneACCESS table as TCRdb keeps it, with only in-frame sequences that have V and J called. A part of the clones is gone; compared with another copy, unresolved V genes explain less than half, and the rest is unexplained. The V and J calls and clone size were taken over from that table, and D and trimming were inferred from the DNA. The sample contains tens of thousands of clones, more than 55% of them found a single time. The ten most abundant clones make up roughly 4.9% of the sample.

The sequence links TRBV27 to TRBJ2-1; 7 of the junction bases match TRBD2. Sequences were obtained from PBMCs. The clonotype originates from a man aged 60 to 75 in good health and CMV-seropositive. The DNA sequence is TGTGCCAGCAGACCGGAGCTAGCGGCCTACAATGAGCAGTTCTTC. This gives the protein CASRPELAAYNEQFF.